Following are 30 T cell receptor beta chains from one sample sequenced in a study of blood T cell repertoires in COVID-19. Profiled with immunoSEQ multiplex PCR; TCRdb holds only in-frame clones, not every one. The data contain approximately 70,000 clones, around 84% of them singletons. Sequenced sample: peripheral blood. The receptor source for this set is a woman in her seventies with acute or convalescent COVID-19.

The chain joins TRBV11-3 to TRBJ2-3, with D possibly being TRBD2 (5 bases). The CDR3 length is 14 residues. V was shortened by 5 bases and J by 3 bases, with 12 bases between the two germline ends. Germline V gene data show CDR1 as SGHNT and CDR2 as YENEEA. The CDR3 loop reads CASSPGSGTDTQYF. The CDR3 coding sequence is TGTGCCAGCAGCCCGGGGAGTGGGACAGATACGCAGTATTTT. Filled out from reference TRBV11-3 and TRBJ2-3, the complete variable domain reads EAGVVQSPRYKIIEKKQPVAFWCNPISGHNTLYWYLQNLGQGPELLIRYENEEAVDDSQLPKDRFSAERLKGVDSTLKIQPAELGDSAVYLCASSPGSGTDTQYFGPGTRLTVL.

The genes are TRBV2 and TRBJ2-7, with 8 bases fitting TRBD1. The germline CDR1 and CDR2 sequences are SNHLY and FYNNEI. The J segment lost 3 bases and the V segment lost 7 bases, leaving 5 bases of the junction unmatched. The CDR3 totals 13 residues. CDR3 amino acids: CASNTGGNYEQYF. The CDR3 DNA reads TGTGCCAGCAATACAGGGGGGAACTACGAGCAGTACTTC. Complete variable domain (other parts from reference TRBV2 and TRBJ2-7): EPEVTQTPSHQVTQMGQEVILRCVPISNHLYFYWYRQILGQKVEFLVSFYNNEISEKSEIFDDQFSVERPDGSNFTLKIRSTKLEDSAMYFCASNTGGNYEQYFGPGTRLTVT.

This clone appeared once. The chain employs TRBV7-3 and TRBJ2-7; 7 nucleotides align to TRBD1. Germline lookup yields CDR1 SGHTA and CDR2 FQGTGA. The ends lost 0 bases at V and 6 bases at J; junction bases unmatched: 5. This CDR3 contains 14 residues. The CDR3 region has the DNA TGTGCCAGCAGCTTAACGTGGGACAGTCCCGAGCAGTACTTC. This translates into CASSLTWDSPEQYF.

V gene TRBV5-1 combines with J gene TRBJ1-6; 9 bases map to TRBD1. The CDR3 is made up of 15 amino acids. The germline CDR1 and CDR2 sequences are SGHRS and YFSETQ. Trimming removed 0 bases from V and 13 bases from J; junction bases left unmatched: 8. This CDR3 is CASSLGGDRVSPLHF. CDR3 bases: TGCGCCAGCAGCTTGGGGGGGGACAGGGTAAGTCCCCTCCACTTT.

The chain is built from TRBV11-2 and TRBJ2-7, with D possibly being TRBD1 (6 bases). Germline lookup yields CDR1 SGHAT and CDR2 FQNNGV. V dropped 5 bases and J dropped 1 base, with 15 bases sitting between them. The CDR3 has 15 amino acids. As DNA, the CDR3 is TGTGCCAGCAGCACTATGACAGGCGGGTCCTACGAGCAGTACTTC. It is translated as CASSTMTGGSYEQYF.

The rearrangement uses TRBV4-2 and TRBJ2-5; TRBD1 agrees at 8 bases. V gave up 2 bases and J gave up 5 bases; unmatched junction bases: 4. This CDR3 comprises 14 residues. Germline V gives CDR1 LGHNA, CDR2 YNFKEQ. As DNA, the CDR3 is TGTGCCAGCAGCCAAAGACAGGGGACGGAGACCCAGTACTTC. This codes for CASSQRQGTETQYF.

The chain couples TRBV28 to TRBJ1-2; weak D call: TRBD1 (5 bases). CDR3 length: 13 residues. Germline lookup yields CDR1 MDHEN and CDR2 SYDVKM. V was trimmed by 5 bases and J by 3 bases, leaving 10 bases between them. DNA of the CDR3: TGTGCCAGCAGTCCCGACAGATACTATGGCTACACCTTC. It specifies CASSPDRYYGYTF.

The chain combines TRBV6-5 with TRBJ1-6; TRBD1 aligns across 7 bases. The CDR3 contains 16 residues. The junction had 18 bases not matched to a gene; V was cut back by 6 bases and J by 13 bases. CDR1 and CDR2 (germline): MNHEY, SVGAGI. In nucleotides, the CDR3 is TGTGCCAGCAGCTACGGGCCGGGACCCCAGGGGGGTCCCCTCCACTTT. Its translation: CASSYGPGPQGGPLHF.

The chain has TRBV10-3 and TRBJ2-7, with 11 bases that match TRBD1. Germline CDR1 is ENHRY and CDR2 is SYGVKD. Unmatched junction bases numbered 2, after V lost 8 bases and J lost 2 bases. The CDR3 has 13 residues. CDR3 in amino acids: CAIGGQGAYEQYF. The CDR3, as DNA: TGTGCCATCGGGGGACAGGGGGCCTACGAGCAGTACTTC.

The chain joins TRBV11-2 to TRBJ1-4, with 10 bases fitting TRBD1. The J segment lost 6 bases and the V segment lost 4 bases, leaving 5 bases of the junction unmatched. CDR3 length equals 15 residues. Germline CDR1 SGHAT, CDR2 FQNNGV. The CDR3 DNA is TGTGCCAGCAGCTCGACCGGGACAGGGGATGAAAAACTGTTTTTT. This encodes CASSSTGTGDEKLFF.

The CDR3: CAWSAGQRNTGELFF. For the CDR3, the DNA is TGTGCCTGGAGCGCGGGACAGAGGAACACCGGGGAGCTGTTTTTT. This chain uses TRBV30 with TRBJ2-2, with D perhaps TRBD1 (7 bases). V was shortened by 3 bases and J by 1 base, with 12 bases between the two germline ends. CDR1 is GTSNPN, CDR2 SVGIG, per germline (reference sequence). The CDR3 sequence is 15 residues long.

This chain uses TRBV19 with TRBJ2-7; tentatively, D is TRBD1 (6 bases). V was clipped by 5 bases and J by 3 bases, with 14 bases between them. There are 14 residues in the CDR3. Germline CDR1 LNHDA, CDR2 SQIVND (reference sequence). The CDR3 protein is CASSEQGWNYEQYF. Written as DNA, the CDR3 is TGTGCCAGTAGTGAACAGGGTTGGAACTACGAGCAGTACTTC.

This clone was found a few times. The CDR3 loop reads CASSIAGGEKLFF. The CDR3 DNA is TGTGCCAGTAGTATAGCAGGAGGTGAAAAACTGTTTTTT. This rearrangement joins TRBV19 to TRBJ1-4; D not certain. Trimming removed 1 base at V and 7 bases at J, with 7 bases between. Germline assignment: CDR1 LNHDA and CDR2 SQIVND (reference sequence). This CDR3 comprises 13 residues.

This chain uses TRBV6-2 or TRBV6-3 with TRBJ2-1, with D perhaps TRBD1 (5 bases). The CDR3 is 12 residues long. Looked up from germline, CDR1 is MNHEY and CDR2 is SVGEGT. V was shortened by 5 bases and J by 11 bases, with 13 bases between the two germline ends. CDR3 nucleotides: TGTGCCAGCAGTATTTCCAGGGCCCAGCAGTTCTTC. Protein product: CASSISRAQQFF.

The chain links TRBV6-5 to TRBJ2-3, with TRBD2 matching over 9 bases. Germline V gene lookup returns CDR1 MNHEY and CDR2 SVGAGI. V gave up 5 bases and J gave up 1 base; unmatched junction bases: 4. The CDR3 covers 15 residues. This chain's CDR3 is CASSPWTSGTDTQYF. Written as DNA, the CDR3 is TGTGCCAGCAGTCCATGGACTAGCGGCACAGATACGCAGTATTTT.

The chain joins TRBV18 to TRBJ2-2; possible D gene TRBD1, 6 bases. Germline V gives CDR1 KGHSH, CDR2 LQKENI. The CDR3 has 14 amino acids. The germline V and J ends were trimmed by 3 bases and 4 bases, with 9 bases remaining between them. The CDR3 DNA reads TGTGCCAGCTCACCCGTACAGGGCACCGGGGAGCTGTTTTTT. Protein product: CASSPVQGTGELFF.

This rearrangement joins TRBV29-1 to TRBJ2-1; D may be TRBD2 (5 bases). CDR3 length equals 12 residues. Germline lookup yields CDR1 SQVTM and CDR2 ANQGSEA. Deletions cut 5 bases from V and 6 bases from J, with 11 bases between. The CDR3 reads CSVKLGPNEQFF. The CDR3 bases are TGCAGCGTTAAACTAGGGCCCAATGAGCAGTTCTTC.

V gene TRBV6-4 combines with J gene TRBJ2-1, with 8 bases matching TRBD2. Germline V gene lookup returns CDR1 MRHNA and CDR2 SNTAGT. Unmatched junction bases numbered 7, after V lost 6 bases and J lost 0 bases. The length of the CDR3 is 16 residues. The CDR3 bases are TGTGCCAGCAGCCCCTTAACTAGCGGCTCCTACAATGAGCAGTTCTTC. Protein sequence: CASSPLTSGSYNEQFF.

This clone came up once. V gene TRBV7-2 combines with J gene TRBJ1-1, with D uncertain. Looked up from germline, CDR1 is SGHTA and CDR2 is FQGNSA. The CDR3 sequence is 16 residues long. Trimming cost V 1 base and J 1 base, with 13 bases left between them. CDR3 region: CASSLVHGVGNTEAFF. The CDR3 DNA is TGTGCCAGCAGCTTAGTCCACGGGGTTGGGAACACTGAAGCTTTCTTT. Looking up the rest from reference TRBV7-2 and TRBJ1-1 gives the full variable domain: GAGVSQSPSNKVTEKGKDVELRCDPISGHTALYWYRQSLGQGLEFLIYFQGNSAPDKSGLPSDRFSAERTGGSVSTLTIQRTQQEDSAVYLCASSLVHGVGNTEAFFGQGTRLTVV.

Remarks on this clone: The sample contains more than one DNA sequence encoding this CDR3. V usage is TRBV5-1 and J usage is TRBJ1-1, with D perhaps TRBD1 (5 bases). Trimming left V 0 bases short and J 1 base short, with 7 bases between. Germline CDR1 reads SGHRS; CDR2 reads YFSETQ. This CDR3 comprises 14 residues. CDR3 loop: CASSLGQPNTEAFF. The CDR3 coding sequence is TGCGCCAGCAGCTTGGGACAGCCGAACACTGAAGCTTTCTTT.

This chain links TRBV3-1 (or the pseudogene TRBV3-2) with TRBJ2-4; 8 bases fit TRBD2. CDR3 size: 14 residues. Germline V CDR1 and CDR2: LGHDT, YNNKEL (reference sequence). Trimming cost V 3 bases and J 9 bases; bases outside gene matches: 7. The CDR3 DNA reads TGTGCCAGCAGCCATGATAGCGGGAAGGGCATTCAGTACTTC. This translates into CASSHDSGKGIQYF.

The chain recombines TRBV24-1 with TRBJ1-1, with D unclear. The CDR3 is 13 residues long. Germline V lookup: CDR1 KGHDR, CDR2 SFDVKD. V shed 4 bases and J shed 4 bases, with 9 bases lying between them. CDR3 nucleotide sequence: TGTGCCACCAGTGACTCCTGGAGCACTGAAGCTTTCTTT. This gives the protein CATSDSWSTEAFF.

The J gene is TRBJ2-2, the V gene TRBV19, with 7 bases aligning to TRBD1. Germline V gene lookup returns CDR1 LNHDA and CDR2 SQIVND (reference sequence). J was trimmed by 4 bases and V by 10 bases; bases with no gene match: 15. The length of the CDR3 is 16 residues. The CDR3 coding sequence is TGTGCCACCGCACGTAGGGACAGTTCAAGCACCGGGGAGCTGTTTTTT. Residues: CATARRDSSSTGELFF.

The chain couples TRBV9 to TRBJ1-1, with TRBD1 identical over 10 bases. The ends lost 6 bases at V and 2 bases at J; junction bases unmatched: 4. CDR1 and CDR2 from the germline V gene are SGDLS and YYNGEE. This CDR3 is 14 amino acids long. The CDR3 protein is CASIPTGGNTEAFF. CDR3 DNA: TGTGCCAGCATCCCGACAGGGGGCAACACTGAAGCTTTCTTT.

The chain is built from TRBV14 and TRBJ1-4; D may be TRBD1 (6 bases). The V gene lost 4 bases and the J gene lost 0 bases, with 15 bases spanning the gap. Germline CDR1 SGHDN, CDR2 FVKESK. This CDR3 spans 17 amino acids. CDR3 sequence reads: CASSLRTVLATNEKLFF. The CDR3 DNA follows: TGTGCCAGCAGCCTGCGGACAGTCCTAGCAACTAATGAAAAACTGTTTTTT.

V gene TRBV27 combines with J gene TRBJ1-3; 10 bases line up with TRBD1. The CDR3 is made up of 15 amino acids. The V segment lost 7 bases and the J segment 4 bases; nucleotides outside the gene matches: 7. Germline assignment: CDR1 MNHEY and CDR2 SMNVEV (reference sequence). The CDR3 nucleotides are TGTGCCAGCAAATCGACAGGGGGCGCGGGAAACACCATATATTTT. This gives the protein CASKSTGGAGNTIYF.

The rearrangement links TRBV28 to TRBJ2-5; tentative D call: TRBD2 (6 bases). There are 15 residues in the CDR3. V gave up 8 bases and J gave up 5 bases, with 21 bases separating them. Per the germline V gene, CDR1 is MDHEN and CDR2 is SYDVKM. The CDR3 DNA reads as TGTGCCAGCTCGACTCAGGCGGGGCAAGGGGAGACCCAGTACTTC. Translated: CASSTQAGQGETQYF.

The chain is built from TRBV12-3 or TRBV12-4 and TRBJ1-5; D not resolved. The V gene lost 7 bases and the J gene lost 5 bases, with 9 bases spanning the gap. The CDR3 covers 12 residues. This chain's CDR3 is CASKFGDQPQHF. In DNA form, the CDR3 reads TGTGCCAGCAAATTCGGGGATCAGCCCCAGCATTTT.

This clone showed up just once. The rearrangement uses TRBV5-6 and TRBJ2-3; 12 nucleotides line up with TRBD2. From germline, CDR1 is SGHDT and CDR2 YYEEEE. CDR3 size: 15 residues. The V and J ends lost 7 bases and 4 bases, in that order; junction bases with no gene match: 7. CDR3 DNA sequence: TGTGCCAGCGGCCTAGCGGGAGGGCCAGCAGATACGCAGTATTTT. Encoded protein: CASGLAGGPADTQYF.

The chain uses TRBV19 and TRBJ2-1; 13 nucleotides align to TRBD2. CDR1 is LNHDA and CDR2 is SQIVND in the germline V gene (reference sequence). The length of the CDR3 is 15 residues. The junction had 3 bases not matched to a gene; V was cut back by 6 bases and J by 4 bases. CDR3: CASRTGLAGYNEQFF. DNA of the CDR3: TGTGCCAGTAGGACGGGACTAGCGGGGTACAATGAGCAGTTCTTC.